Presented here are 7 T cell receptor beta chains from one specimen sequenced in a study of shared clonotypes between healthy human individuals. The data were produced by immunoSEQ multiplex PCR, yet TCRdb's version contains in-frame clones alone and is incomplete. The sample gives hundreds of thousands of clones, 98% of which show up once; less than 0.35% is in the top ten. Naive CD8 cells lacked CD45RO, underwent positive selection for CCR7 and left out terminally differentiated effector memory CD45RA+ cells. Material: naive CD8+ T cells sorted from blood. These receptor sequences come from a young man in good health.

The CDR3 DNA is TGTGCCAGCAGTTTCCAGGGGGCGCCCGATACGCAGTATTTT. It encodes CASSFQGAPDTQYF. This chain joins TRBV28 and TRBJ2-3; 8 bases map to TRBD1. This CDR3 spans 14 amino acids. CDR1 is MDHEN and CDR2 is SYDVKM in the germline V gene. J gave up 6 bases and V 3 bases, and 5 bases lay outside the gene matches.

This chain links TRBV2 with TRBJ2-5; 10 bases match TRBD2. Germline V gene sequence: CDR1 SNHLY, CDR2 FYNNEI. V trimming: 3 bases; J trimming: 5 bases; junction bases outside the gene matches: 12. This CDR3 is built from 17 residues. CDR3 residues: CASSEPSGRAVGETQYF. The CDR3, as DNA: TGTGCCAGCAGTGAGCCCAGCGGGAGGGCCGTAGGGGAGACCCAGTACTTC.

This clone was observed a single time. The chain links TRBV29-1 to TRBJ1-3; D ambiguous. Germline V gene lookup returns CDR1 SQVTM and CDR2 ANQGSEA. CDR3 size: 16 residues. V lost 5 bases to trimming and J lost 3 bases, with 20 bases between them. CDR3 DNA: TGCAGCGTTTATGGGTCCAAAGGTGCCTATGGAAACACCATATATTTT. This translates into CSVYGSKGAYGNTIYF.

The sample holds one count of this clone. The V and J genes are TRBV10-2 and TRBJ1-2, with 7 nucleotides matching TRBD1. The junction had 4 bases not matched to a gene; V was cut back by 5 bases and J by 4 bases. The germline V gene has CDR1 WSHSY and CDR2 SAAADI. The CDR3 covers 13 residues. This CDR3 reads CASSLTGVYGYTF. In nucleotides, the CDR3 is TGCGCCAGCAGTCTTACAGGGGTCTATGGCTACACCTTC.

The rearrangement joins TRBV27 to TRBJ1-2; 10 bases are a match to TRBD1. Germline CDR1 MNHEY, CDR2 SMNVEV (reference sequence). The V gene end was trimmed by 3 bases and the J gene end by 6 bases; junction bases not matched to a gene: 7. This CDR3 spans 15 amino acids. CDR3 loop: CASSFTTGGGNGYTF. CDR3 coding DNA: TGTGCCAGCAGTTTTACGACAGGGGGCGGAAATGGCTACACCTTC.

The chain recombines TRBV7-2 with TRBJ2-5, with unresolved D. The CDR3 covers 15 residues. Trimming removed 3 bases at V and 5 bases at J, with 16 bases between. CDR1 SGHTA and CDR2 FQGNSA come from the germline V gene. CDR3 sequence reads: CASSFHPDPAETQYF. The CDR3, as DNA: TGTGCCAGCAGCTTCCACCCGGACCCGGCGGAGACCCAGTACTTC.

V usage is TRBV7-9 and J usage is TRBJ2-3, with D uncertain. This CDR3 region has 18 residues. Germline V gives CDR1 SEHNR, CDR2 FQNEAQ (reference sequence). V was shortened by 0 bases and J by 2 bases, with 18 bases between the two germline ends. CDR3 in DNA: TGTGCCAGCAGCTTAGCGCCCTCTATAGTCGGGTTCACAGATACGCAGTATTTT. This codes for CASSLAPSIVGFTDTQYF.